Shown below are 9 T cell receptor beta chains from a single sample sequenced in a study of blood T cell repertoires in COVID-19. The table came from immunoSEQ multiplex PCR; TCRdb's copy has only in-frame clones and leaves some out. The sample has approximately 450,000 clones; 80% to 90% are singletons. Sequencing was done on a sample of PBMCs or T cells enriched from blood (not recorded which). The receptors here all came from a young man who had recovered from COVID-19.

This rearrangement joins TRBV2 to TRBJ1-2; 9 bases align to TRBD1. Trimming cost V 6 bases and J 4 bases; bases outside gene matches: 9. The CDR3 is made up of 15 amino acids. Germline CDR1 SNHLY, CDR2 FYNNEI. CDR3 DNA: TGTGCCAGCAGCGAGGGGGACAGGGTGGGCTATGGCTACACCTTC. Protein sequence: CASSEGDRVGYGYTF.

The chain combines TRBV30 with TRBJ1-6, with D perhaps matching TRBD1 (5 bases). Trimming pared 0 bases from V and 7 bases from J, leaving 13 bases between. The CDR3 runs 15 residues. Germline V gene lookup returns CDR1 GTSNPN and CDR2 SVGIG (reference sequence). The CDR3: CAWSVRGSINSPLHF. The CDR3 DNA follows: TGTGCCTGGAGTGTACGGGGGAGTATAAATTCACCCCTCCACTTT.

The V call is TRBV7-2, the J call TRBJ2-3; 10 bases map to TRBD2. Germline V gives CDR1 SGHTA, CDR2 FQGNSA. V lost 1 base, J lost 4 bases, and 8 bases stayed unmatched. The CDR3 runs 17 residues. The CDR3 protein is CASSLEGLAGVADTQYF. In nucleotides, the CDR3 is TGTGCCAGCAGCTTAGAGGGCCTAGCGGGAGTTGCAGATACGCAGTATTTT.

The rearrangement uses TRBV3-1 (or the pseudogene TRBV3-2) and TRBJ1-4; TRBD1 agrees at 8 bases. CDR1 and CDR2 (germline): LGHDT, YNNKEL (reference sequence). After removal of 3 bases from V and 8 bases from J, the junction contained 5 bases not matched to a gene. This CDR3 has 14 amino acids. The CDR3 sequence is CASSQRTGYEKLFF. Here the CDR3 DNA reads TGTGCCAGCAGCCAGAGGACAGGGTACGAAAAACTGTTTTTT.

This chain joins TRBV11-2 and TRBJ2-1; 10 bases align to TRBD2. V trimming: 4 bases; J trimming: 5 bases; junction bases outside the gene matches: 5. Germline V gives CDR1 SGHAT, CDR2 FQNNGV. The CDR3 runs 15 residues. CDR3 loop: CASSYGLAANNEQFF. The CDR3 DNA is TGTGCCAGCAGCTACGGACTAGCGGCCAACAATGAGCAGTTCTTC.

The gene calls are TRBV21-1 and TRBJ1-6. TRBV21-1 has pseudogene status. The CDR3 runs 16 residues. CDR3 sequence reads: CASSKGRPNYNSPLHF. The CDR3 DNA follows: TGTGCCAGCAGCAAAGGTCGCCCTAACTATAATTCACCCCTCCACTTT.

The CDR3 DNA follows: TGCGCCAGCAGCCAAGATCCCCAACTGCAACCCCTCCACTTT. It encodes CASSQDPQLQPLHF. J is TRBJ1-6 and V is TRBV4-1; no reliable D call. CDR1 is MGHRA and CDR2 is YSYEKL in the germline V gene. This CDR3 comprises 14 residues. The V and J ends lost 0 bases and 12 bases respectively, with 12 bases between them.

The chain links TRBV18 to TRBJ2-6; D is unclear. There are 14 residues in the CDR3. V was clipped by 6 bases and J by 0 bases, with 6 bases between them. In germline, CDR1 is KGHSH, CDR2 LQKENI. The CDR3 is CASSPTSGANVLTF. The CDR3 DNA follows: TGTGCCAGCTCCCCTACCTCTGGGGCCAACGTCCTGACTTTC.

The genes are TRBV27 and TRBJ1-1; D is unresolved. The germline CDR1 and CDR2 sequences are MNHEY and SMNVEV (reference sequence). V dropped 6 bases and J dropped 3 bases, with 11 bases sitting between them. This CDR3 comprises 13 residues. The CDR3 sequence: CASSTSRYTEAFF. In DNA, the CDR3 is TGTGCCAGCAGCACCTCGAGGTACACTGAAGCTTTCTTT.